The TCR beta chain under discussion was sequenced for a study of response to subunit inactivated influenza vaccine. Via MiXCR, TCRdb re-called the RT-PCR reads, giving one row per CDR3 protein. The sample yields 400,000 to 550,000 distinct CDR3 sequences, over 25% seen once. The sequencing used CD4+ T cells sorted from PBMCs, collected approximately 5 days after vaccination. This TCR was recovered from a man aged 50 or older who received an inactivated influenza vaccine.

The CDR3 region is CASSLASENEQFF. The CDR3 DNA reads TGTGCCAGCAGCTTAGCTAGCGAGAATGAGCAGTTCTTC. The gene calls are TRBV7-3 and TRBJ2-1; maybe TRBD2 (6 bases). The CDR3 is made up of 13 amino acids. The V and J ends lost 2 bases and 7 bases respectively, with 9 bases between them. Germline CDR1 and CDR2: SGHTA and FQGTGA.